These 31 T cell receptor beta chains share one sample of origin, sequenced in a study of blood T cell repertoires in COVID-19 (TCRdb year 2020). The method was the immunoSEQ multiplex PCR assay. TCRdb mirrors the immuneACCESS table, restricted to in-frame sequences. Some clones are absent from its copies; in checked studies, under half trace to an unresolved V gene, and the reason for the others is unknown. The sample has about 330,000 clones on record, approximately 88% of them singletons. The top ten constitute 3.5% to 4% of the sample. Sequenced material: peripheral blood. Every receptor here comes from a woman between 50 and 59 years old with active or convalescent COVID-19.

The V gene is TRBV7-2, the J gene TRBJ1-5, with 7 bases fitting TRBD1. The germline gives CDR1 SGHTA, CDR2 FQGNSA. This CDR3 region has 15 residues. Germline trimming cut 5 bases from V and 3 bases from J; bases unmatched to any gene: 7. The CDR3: CASSQGQALNQPQHF. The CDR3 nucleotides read TGTGCCAGCAGCCAAGGACAGGCCCTCAATCAGCCCCAGCATTTT.

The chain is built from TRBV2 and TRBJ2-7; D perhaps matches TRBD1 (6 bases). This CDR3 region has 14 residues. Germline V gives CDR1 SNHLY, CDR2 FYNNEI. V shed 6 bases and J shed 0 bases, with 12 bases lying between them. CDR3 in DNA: TGTGCCAGCAGGCACAGGGATAACTCCTACGAGCAGTACTTC. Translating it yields CASRHRDNSYEQYF.

The CDR3 nucleotides are TGTGCCAGCTCACCAGGGGACAGGGGGTTCTATGGCTACACCTTC. This encodes CASSPGDRGFYGYTF. V is TRBV18 and J is TRBJ1-2, with 11 nucleotides matching TRBD1. Trimming at V came to 2 bases and at J to 4 bases, leaving 3 bases not matched to a gene. Germline CDR1 is KGHSH and CDR2 is LQKENI. This CDR3 spans 15 amino acids.

The CDR3 DNA follows: TGTGCCAGCAGCTTAATCCCTGCCTACAATGAGCAGTTCTTC. Protein sequence: CASSLIPAYNEQFF. This chain links TRBV7-2 with TRBJ2-1; no clear D. The CDR3 is 14 amino acids. Per germline, CDR1 SGHTA and CDR2 FQGNSA. Trimming took off 2 bases at V and 2 bases at J, with 7 bases between the two ends.

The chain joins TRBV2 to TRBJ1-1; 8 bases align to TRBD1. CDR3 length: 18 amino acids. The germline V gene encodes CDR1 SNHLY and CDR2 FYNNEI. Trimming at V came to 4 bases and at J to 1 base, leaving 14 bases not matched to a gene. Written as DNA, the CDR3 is TGTGCCAGCAGTGGCCGGGACAGGCCCTTTTGGGAGAACACTGAAGCTTTCTTT. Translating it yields CASSGRDRPFWENTEAFF. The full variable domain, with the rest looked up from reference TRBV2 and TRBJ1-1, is EPEVTQTPSHQVTQMGQEVILRCVPISNHLYFYWYRQILGQKVEFLVSFYNNEISEKSEIFDDQFSVERPDGSNFTLKIRSTKLEDSAMYFCASSGRDRPFWENTEAFFGQGTRLTVV.

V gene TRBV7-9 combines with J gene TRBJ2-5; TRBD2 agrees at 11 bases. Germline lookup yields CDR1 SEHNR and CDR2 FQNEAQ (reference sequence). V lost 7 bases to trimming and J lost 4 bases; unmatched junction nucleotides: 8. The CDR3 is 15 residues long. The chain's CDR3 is CASTSGRLRSETQYF. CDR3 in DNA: TGTGCCAGCACTAGCGGGAGGCTGCGCTCAGAGACCCAGTACTTC. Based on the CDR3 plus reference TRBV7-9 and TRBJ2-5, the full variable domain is DTGVSQNPRHKITKRGQNVTFRCDPISEHNRLYWYRQTLGQGPEFLTYFQNEAQLEKSRLLSDRFSAERPKGSFSTLEIQRTEQGDSAMYLCASTSGRLRSETQYFGPGTRLLVL.

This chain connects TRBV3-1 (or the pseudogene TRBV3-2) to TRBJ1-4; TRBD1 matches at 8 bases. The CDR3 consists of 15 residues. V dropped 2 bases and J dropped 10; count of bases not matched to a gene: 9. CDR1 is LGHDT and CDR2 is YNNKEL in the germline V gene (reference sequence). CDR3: CASSQHGQGEGKLFF. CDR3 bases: TGTGCCAGCAGCCAACACGGACAGGGCGAGGGAAAACTGTTTTTT.

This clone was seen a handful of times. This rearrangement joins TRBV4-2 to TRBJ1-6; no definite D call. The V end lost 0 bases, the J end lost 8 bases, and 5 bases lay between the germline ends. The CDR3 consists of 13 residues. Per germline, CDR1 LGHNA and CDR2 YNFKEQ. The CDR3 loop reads CASSQDLDSPLHF. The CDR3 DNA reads TGTGCCAGCAGCCAAGATCTTGATTCACCCCTCCACTTT.

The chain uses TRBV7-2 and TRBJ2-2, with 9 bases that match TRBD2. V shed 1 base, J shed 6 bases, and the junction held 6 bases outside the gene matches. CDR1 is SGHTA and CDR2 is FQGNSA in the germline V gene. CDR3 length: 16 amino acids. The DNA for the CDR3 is TGTGCCAGCAGCTTAGGGTTGCGGGGGGGCTCCGGGGAGCTGTTTTTT. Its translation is CASSLGLRGGSGELFF. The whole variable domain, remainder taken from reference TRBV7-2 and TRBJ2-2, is GAGVSQSPSNKVTEKGKDVELRCDPISGHTALYWYRQSLGQGLEFLIYFQGNSAPDKSGLPSDRFSAERTGGSVSTLTIQRTQQEDSAVYLCASSLGLRGGSGELFFGEGSRLTVL.

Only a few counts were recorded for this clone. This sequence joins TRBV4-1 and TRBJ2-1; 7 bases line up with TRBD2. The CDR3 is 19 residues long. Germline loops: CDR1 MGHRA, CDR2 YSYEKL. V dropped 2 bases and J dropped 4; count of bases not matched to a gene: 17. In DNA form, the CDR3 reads TGCGCCAGCAGCCAATTGGGGGGAATTCCTAGCGGCCCATACAATGAGCAGTTCTTC. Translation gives CASSQLGGIPSGPYNEQFF.

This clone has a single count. CDR3 nucleotides: TGTGCCAGCAGCGGTCTGGCTAGCGGCAACAATGAGCAGTTCTTC. It translates to CASSGLASGNNEQFF. The chain has TRBV7-3 and TRBJ2-1, with TRBD2 matching over 7 bases. Germline-derived CDR1 and CDR2 are SGHTA and FQGTGA. Trimming took 5 bases from V and 5 from J; bases not matched to a gene: 9. The CDR3 runs to 15 residues.

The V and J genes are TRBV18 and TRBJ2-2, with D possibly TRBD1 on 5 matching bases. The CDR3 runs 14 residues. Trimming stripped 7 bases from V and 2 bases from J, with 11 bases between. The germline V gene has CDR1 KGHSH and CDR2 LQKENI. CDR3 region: CASLAGQNTGELFF. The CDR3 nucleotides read TGTGCCAGCTTGGCAGGACAAAACACCGGGGAGCTGTTTTTT.

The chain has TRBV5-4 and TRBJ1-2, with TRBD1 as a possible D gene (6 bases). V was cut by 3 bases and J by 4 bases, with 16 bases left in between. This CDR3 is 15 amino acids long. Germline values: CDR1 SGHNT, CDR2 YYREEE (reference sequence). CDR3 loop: CASSSPDRPLYGYTF. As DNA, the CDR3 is TGTGCCAGCAGCTCCCCCGACAGGCCCCTCTATGGCTACACCTTC.

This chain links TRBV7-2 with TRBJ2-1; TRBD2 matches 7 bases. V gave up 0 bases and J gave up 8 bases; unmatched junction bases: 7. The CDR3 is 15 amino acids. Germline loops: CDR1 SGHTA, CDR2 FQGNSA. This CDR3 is CASSLAAGVTYEQFF. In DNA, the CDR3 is TGTGCCAGCAGCTTAGCGGCGGGAGTCACGTATGAGCAGTTCTTC.

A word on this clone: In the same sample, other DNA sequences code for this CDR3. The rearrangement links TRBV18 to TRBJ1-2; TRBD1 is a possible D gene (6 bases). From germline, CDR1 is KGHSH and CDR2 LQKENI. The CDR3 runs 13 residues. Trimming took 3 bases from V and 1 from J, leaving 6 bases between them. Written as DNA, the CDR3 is TGTGCCAGCTCACCGGACAGTAACTATGGCTACACCTTC. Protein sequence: CASSPDSNYGYTF.

In DNA, the CDR3 is TGCGCCAGCAGCGGAGGCTACTCAAGCTCCTACGAGCAGTACTTC. Its translation is CASSGGYSSSYEQYF. J is TRBJ2-7 and V is TRBV5-1; D possibly corresponds to TRBD2 (5 bases). Germline CDR1 and CDR2: SGHRS and YFSETQ. V shed 4 bases and J shed 0 bases, with 14 bases lying between them. CDR3 length: 15 amino acids.

The CDR3: CASSPRTGTGELFF. In nucleotides, the CDR3 is TGTGCCAGCAGCCCAAGGACAGGGACCGGGGAGCTGTTTTTT. The V gene is TRBV7-2, the J gene TRBJ2-2; 8 bases map to TRBD1. CDR1 SGHTA and CDR2 FQGNSA come from the germline V gene. The V segment lost 5 bases and the J segment 5 bases; nucleotides outside the gene matches: 4. The CDR3 contains 14 residues.

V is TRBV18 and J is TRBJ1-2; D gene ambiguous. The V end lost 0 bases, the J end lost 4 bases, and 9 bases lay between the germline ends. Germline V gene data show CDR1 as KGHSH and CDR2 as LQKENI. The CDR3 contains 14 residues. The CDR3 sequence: CASSPPAQLYGYTF. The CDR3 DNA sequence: TGTGCCAGCTCACCACCGGCACAGCTCTATGGCTACACCTTC. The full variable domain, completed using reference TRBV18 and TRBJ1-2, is NAGVMQNPRHLVRRRGQEARLRCSPMKGHSHVYWYRQLPEEGLKFMVYLQKENIIDESGMPKERFSAEFPKEGPSILRIQQVVRGDSAAYFCASSPPAQLYGYTFGSGTRLTVV.

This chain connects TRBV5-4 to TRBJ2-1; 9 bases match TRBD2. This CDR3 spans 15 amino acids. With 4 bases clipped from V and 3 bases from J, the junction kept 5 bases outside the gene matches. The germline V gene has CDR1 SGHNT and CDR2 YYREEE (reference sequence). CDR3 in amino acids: CASSETSGLYNEQFF. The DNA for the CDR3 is TGTGCCAGCAGCGAGACTAGCGGACTCTACAATGAGCAGTTCTTC.

The CDR3: CASSRQSSNQPQHF. The CDR3 DNA reads as TGTGCCAGCAGTAGACAGAGTAGCAATCAGCCCCAGCATTTT. The rearrangement joins TRBV6-5 to TRBJ1-5, with TRBD1 as a possible D gene (5 bases). CDR1 and CDR2 (germline): MNHEY, SVGAGI. V lost 5 bases, J lost 0 bases, and 8 bases lay in between. The CDR3 consists of 14 residues.

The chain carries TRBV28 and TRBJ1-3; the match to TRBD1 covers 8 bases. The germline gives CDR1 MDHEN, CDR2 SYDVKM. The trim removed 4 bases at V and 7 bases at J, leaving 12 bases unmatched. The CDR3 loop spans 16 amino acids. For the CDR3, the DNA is TGTGCCAGCAGTTCCCCAGGACAGGGTATTGGGAACACCATATATTTT. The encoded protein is CASSSPGQGIGNTIYF.

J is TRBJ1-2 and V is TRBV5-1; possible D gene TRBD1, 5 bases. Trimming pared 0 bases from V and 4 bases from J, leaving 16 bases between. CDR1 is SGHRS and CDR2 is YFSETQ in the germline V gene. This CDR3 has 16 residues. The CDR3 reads CASSLGDIWGVYGYTF. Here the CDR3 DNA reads TGCGCCAGCAGCTTGGGAGACATCTGGGGGGTCTATGGCTACACCTTC. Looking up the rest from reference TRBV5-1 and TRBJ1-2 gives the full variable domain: KAGVTQTPRYLIKTRGQQVTLSCSPISGHRSVSWYQQTPGQGLQFLFEYFSETQRNKGNFPGRFSGRQFSNSRSEMNVSTLELGDSALYLCASSLGDIWGVYGYTFGSGTRLTVV.

CDR3 DNA sequence: TGTGCCAGCAGCCCTGTGGCCAATCAGCCCCAGCATTTT. Protein sequence: CASSPVANQPQHF. The V and J genes are TRBV6-2 or TRBV6-3 and TRBJ1-5, with D unresolved. The CDR3 sequence is 13 residues long. Germline assignment: CDR1 MNHEY and CDR2 SVGEGT. Deletions cut 6 bases from V and 3 bases from J, with 9 bases between.

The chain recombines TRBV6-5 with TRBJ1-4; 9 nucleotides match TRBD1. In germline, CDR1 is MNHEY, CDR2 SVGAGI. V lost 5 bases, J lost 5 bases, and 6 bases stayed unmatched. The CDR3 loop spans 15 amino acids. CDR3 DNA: TGTGCCAGCAGTAGTGGGGGACAGGGAAATGAAAAACTGTTTTTT. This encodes CASSSGGQGNEKLFF.

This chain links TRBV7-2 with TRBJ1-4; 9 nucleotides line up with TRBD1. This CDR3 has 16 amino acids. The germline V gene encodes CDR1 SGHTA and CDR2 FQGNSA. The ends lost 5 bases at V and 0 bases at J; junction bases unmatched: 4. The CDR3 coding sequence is TGTGCCAGCAGCACCGGGACAGGGACAACTAATGAAAAACTGTTTTTT. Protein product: CASSTGTGTTNEKLFF.

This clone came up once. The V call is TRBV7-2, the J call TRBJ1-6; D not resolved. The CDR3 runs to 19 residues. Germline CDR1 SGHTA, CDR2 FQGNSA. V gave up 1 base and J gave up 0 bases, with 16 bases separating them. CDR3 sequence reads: CASSLVPYTTYSYNSPLHF. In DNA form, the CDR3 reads TGTGCCAGCAGCTTAGTCCCTTACACTACCTACTCCTATAATTCACCCCTCCACTTT.

This chain's CDR3 is CASSLDALGQGFYEQYF. CDR3 bases: TGTGCCAGCAGCTTAGACGCACTGGGACAGGGCTTCTACGAGCAGTACTTC. The J gene is TRBJ2-7, the V gene TRBV11-2, with TRBD1 matching 9 bases. Germline CDR1 and CDR2: SGHAT and FQNNGV. The CDR3 extends over 17 amino acids. V gave up 0 bases and J gave up 3 bases; unmatched junction bases: 9.

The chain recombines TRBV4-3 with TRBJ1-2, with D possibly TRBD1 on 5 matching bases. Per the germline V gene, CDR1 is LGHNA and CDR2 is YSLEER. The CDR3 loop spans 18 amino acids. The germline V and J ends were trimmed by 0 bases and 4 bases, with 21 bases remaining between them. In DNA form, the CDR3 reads TGCGCCAGCAGCCAAGATCCGGGCGGGACCGCCGCGGGCTATGGCTACACCTTC. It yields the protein CASSQDPGGTAAGYGYTF.

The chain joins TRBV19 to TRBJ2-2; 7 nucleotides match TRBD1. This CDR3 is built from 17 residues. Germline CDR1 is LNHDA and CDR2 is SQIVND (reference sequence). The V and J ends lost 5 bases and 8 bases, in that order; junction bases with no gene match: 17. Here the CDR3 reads CASSPRGQIFSWGELFF. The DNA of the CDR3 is TGTGCCAGTAGTCCTCGGGGACAGATATTCTCATGGGGGGAGCTGTTTTTT.

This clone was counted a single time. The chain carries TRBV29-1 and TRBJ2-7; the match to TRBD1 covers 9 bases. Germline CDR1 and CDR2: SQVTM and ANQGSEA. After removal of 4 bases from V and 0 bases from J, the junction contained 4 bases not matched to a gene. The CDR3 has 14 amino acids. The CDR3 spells CSVASGQGSYEQYF. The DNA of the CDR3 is TGCAGCGTTGCATCGGGACAGGGCTCCTACGAGCAGTACTTC.

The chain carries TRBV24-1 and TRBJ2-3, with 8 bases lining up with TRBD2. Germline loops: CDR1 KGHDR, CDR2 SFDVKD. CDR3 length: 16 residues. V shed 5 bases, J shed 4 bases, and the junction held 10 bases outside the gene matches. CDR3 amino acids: CATSGMGREGADTQYF. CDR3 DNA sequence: TGTGCCACCAGTGGAATGGGACGGGAGGGGGCAGATACGCAGTATTTT.